These T cell receptor beta chains were read from a single sample in a study of OX40 agonist ivuxolimab in advanced cancers. The protocol was immunoSEQ multiplex PCR, while the TCRdb copy is restricted to in-frame clones and leaves out a portion. This table has 45,000 to 65,000 clones, almost 90% appearing once. The sequenced sample was CD4+ or CD8+ T cells sorted from blood, obtained in a trial of the OX40 agonist ivuxolimab. These receptors all stem from an adult with an advanced solid tumor such as melanoma, head and neck, liver or kidney cancer. Both conserved end residues are part of each CDR3. A D gene is named only where the DNA matches it firmly. Clone size is not always given. Where it is, it says once, few, many or a class for expanded clones.

j_call v_call clone_size d_call cdr3_nt cdr3_aa
TRBJ2-1 TRBV6-1 - - TGTGCCAGCAGTGAAGCAGGAGGGTTCGGCTCCTACAATGAGCAGTTCTTC CASSEAGGFGSYNEQFF
TRBJ2-6 TRBV28 once - TGTGCCAGCAGTACCCCGTCTGGGGCCAACGTCCTGACTTTC CASSTPSGANVLTF
TRBJ1-1 TRBV5-6 - - TGTGCCAGCAGCTTGGACACTGAAGCTTTCTTT CASSLDTEAFF
TRBJ1-1 TRBV10-3 - TRBD1 TGTGCCATCAGTGAGTCGGGACAGGGCTGGACTGAAGCTTTCTTT CAISESGQGWTEAFF
TRBJ1-1 TRBV19 - - TGTGCCAGTAGTATACCCTTCGGGCCTACCAACACTGAAGCTTTCTTT CASSIPFGPTNTEAFF
TRBJ1-4 TRBV18 - - TGTGCCAGCTCACCACCTTTGGGAGATGCTAATGAAAAACTGTTTTTT CASSPPLGDANEKLFF
TRBJ1-5 TRBV28 - - TGTGCCAGCAGCCGCGGGGGGACCAGCAATCAGCCCCAGCATTTT CASSRGGTSNQPQHF
TRBJ2-5 TRBV7-2 once - TGTGCCAGCAGTAACAGGGCGCGTGTAGAGACCCAGTACTTC CASSNRARVETQYF
TRBJ2-3 TRBV11-1 - TRBD2 TGTGCCAGCAGCTTAGCGGGGGGGAGCACAGATACGCAGTATTTT CASSLAGGSTDTQYF
TRBJ2-5 TRBV5-1 - TRBD1 TGCGCCAGCAGCCGGGACAGGGCACAAGAGACCCAGTACTTC CASSRDRAQETQYF
TRBJ2-7 TRBV5-5 - - TGTGCCAGCAGCTCCTTAATTGTTCCCTCCTACGAGCAGTACTTC CASSSLIVPSYEQYF
TRBJ2-1 TRBV28 - - TGTGCCAGCATGGTCCAGATCGGAGAGCAGTTCTTC CASMVQIGEQFF
TRBJ2-5 TRBV7-2 - TRBD2 TGTGCCAGCAGCTTTGGCGGGAGGGCGGAGACCCAGTACTTC CASSFGGRAETQYF
TRBJ1-1 TRBV9 - - TGTGCCAGCAGCCCCAGGGGACTTCCGAACACTGAAGCTTTCTTT CASSPRGLPNTEAFF
TRBJ1-2 TRBV28 - - TGTGCCAGCAGTTCGGGGGGTAGAAATTACTATGGCTACACCTTC CASSSGGRNYYGYTF
TRBJ1-4 TRBV5-1 once TRBD1 TGCGCCAGCAGCTTGGCCCCACAGGGGGCTAATGAAAAACTGTTTTTT CASSLAPQGANEKLFF
TRBJ2-1 TRBV7-3 once - TGTGCCAGCAGCCTAGGAAGTAATGAGCAGTTCTTC CASSLGSNEQFF
TRBJ1-1 TRBV7-8 - TRBD1 TGTGCCAGCAGCTCCCTCGGCGGGACAGGCACCCTGCGGGGTGCTTTCTTT CASSSLGGTGTLRGAFF
TRBJ1-1 TRBV5-6 - - TGTGCCAGCAGCTTGATCGAGGGTTCTGAAGCTTTCTTT CASSLIEGSEAFF
TRBJ1-5 TRBV7-9 - - TGTGCCAGCAGCTTCGCGGGTGGGGTTGTCCATCAGCCCCAGCATTTT CASSFAGGVVHQPQHF
TRBJ2-5 TRBV4-1 - TRBD2 TGCGCCAGCAGCCAGGATACTAGCGGGGCCGGGGGGGAGACCCAGTACTTC CASSQDTSGAGGETQYF
TRBJ1-6 TRBV9 once - TGTGCCAGCAGCGTAGAATCTGGCAGCAAAAATTCACCCCTCCACTTT CASSVESGSKNSPLHF
TRBJ1-5 TRBV5-6 - TRBD1 TGTGCCAGCAGCATGACAGGGAGGGACAGCTCCCAGCATTTT CASSMTGRDSSQHF
TRBJ2-3 TRBV19 - - TGTGCCAGTAGTGTGCTGGGGGGGGCCACAGATACGCAGTATTTT CASSVLGGATDTQYF
TRBJ2-7 TRBV10-1 once - TGCGCCAGCAGTGAGGGGGCGGGGACGGGAGAGCAGTACTTC CASSEGAGTGEQYF
TRBJ2-7 TRBV14 - - TGTGCCAGCAGCCAGAACCCTGGATACGAGCAGTACTTC CASSQNPGYEQYF
TRBJ1-5 TRBV10-3 - - TGTGCCATCAGTGAACAGGCCACGGGCGATCAGCCCCAGCATTTT CAISEQATGDQPQHF
TRBJ1-2 TRBV6-5 - - TGTGCCAGCAGTTCACTGGACACCACGGGCTATGGCTACACCTTC CASSSLDTTGYGYTF
TRBJ2-3 TRBV2 - - TGTGCCAGCAGTGAAGCCGCGGCCATAAGCACAGATACGCAGTATTTT CASSEAAAISTDTQYF
TRBJ1-4 TRBV19 - - TGTGCCAGTAGTGACAGAAGTAATGAAAAACTGTTTTTT CASSDRSNEKLFF
TRBJ1-2 TRBV7-9 - TRBD1 TGTGCCAGCAGCTATCGACAGGGGGCAGGGGGCTACACCTTC CASSYRQGAGGYTF
TRBJ2-5 TRBV11-2 - - TGTGCCAGCAGCTTATGGCAACAAGAGACCCAGTACTTC CASSLWQQETQYF
TRBJ2-7 TRBV6-5 - - TGTGCCAGCAGCACGCTTAGGGTGGGGGAGCAGTACTTC CASSTLRVGEQYF
TRBJ1-3 TRBV7-7 - TRBD1 TGTGCTAGCAGCCTGGACAGGGAAAACACCATATATTTT CASSLDRENTIYF
TRBJ2-7 TRBV6-1 - - TGTGCCAGCAGACGGATGGACGGCGAGCAGTACTTC CASRRMDGEQYF
TRBJ2-7 TRBV27 - - TGTGCCAGCAGTTTATTTTTGGGGCAGCAGCAGTACTTC CASSLFLGQQQYF
TRBJ2-3 TRBV29-1 once - TGCAGCGTAGCGGAGCCGCTTCCTAGCACAGATACGCAGTATTTT CSVAEPLPSTDTQYF
TRBJ1-5 TRBV19 - - TGTGCCAGCGGGACAACTACCATATCGAGACAGCCCCAGCATTTT CASGTTTISRQPQHF
TRBJ2-7 TRBV19 - TRBD1 TGTGCCAGTAGTACGGGACAGGGTCCATACGAGCAGTACTTC CASSTGQGPYEQYF
TRBJ1-6 TRBV30 - - TGTGCCTGGAGTGTACGTCCCGGGGGAGCCTCACCCCTCCACTTT CAWSVRPGGASPLHF
TRBJ1-1 TRBV7-9 once - TGTGCCAGCAGCTTTGGGACCCACACTGAAGCTTTCTTT CASSFGTHTEAFF
TRBJ2-3 TRBV9 once TRBD2 TGTGCCAGCAGCGTAGCTCTAGCGGGAGTGGAAGATACGCAGTATTTT CASSVALAGVEDTQYF
TRBJ1-4 TRBV18 - - TGTGCCAGCTCACCCAGGGGAAATGCGGAAAAACTGTTTTTT CASSPRGNAEKLFF
TRBJ1-5 TRBV2 - - TGTGCCAGCAGTGAAGGCCAGTTTCAGCCCCAGCATTTT CASSEGQFQPQHF
TRBJ1-2 TRBV5-1 once - TGCGCCAGCAGCCCGGGAGAAAACTATGGCTACACCTTC CASSPGENYGYTF
TRBJ2-1 TRBV10-3 - TRBD2 TGTGCCATCAGTGACACGCTAGCGGGAGGCCGTGGGGAGCAGTTCTTC CAISDTLAGGRGEQFF
TRBJ2-7 TRBV10-3 - TRBD1 TGTGCCATCAGAGGTGGGACAGGGCAATACCACGAGCAGTACTTC CAIRGGTGQYHEQYF
TRBJ2-7 TRBV4-1 - - TGCGCCAGCAGCCAAGATCCCCAAACAGGGCCTGACGACGAGCAGTACTTC CASSQDPQTGPDDEQYF
TRBJ2-5 TRBV5-1 - TRBD1 TGCGCCAGCAGCGGGGGACAGGGGATGGAGACCCAGTACTTC CASSGGQGMETQYF
TRBJ2-5 TRBV19 - - TGTGCCAGTAGTATAGATGGGGAGACCCAGTACTTC CASSIDGETQYF
TRBJ1-1 TRBV5-1 - - TGCGCCAGCAGCCACCTAAAACCGAACACTGAAGCTTTCTTT CASSHLKPNTEAFF
TRBJ2-1 TRBV5-1 - TRBD2 TGCGCCAGCATCAAGAACCCCCCTAGCGGGGCCTACAATGAGCAGTTCTTC CASIKNPPSGAYNEQFF